The 30 T cell receptor beta chains listed next were all sequenced from one sample in a study of T cell responses to AZD1222 COVID-19 vaccine. Sequencing used immunoSEQ multiplex PCR; TCRdb keeps in-frame clones, though not all of them. Found here are about 120,000 clones, approximately 85% of them singletons; the top ten hold about 8.5%. Source: peripheral blood, taken on day 0 of AZD1222 vaccination. Receptors originate from an adult in good health.

This clone was seen repeatedly, ten times or more. The V gene is TRBV27, the J gene TRBJ2-7; no clear D gene. The germline V gene encodes CDR1 MNHEY and CDR2 SMNVEV (reference sequence). V dropped 6 bases and J dropped 2 bases, with 8 bases sitting between them. The CDR3 runs 12 residues. In DNA form, the CDR3 reads TGTGCCAGCAGGGCCTCTGCCTACGAGCAGTACTTC. Amino acid sequence: CASRASAYEQYF.

This clone was counted once. The chain couples TRBV19 to TRBJ2-1; 7 nucleotides line up with TRBD2. The junction had 8 bases not matched to a gene; V was cut back by 8 bases and J by 4 bases. This CDR3 has 14 amino acids. Germline V lookup: CDR1 LNHDA, CDR2 SQIVND (reference sequence). CDR3 amino acids: CASGSGQNYNEQFF. Written as DNA, the CDR3 is TGTGCCAGTGGTAGCGGGCAAAATTACAATGAGCAGTTCTTC.

The rearrangement uses TRBV14 and TRBJ1-4, with D possibly being TRBD1 (6 bases). The germline gives CDR1 SGHDN, CDR2 FVKESK. V was trimmed by 1 base and J by 4 bases, leaving 10 bases between them. The CDR3 is 15 amino acids. The CDR3 loop is CASSQGGAINEKLFF. In DNA form, the CDR3 reads TGTGCCAGCAGCCAAGGGGGGGCGATTAATGAAAAACTGTTTTTT.

This clone occurred once. The J gene is TRBJ2-7, the V gene TRBV18; TRBD1 matches 8 bases. The V gene end was trimmed by 2 bases and the J gene end by 4 bases; junction bases not matched to a gene: 7. The CDR3 is made up of 15 amino acids. Germline CDR1 reads KGHSH; CDR2 reads LQKENI. The CDR3 here is CASSPTQGAEYEQYF. The CDR3 DNA reads TGTGCCAGCTCACCAACCCAGGGGGCTGAATACGAGCAGTACTTC.

This rearrangement joins TRBV28 to TRBJ1-4, with TRBD1 identical over 7 bases. The CDR3 is 16 amino acids. CDR1 is MDHEN and CDR2 is SYDVKM in the germline V gene. The junction had 11 bases not matched to a gene; V was cut back by 7 bases and J by 3 bases. The CDR3 region is CASTSHPGTANEKLFF. Here the CDR3 DNA reads TGTGCCAGCACCTCGCATCCCGGGACAGCTAATGAAAAACTGTTTTTT.

The chain joins TRBV7-2 to TRBJ2-3, with D possibly matching TRBD1 (5 bases). Trimming stripped 2 bases from V and 4 bases from J, with 13 bases between. Germline loops: CDR1 SGHTA, CDR2 FQGNSA. The CDR3 runs 15 residues. The chain's CDR3 is CASSLYPRGSDTQYF. For the CDR3, the DNA is TGTGCCAGCAGCTTATACCCTAGGGGTTCAGATACGCAGTATTTT. Filled out from reference TRBV7-2 and TRBJ2-3, the complete variable domain reads GAGVSQSPSNKVTEKGKDVELRCDPISGHTALYWYRQSLGQGLEFLIYFQGNSAPDKSGLPSDRFSAERTGGSVSTLTIQRTQQEDSAVYLCASSLYPRGSDTQYFGPGTRLTVL.

The V and J genes are TRBV4-3 and TRBJ2-7; possibly TRBD2 for D (7 bases). Germline V gene sequence: CDR1 LGHNA, CDR2 YSLEER. V was cut by 0 bases and J by 6 bases, with 12 bases left in between. This CDR3 comprises 14 residues. The CDR3, as DNA: TGCGCCAGCAGCCAAGATGGGGGAGGGGGCGAGCAGTACTTC. Protein product: CASSQDGGGGEQYF.

The rearrangement uses TRBV9 and TRBJ2-1; 12 nucleotides agree with TRBD2. This CDR3 has 17 amino acids. After removal of 1 base from V and 4 bases from J, the junction contained 6 bases not matched to a gene. In germline, CDR1 is SGDLS, CDR2 YYNGEE. Here the CDR3 DNA reads TGTGCCAGCAGCGTATGGGCTAGCGGGGGGGCTTACAATGAGCAGTTCTTC. Its protein is CASSVWASGGAYNEQFF.

V gene TRBV28 combines with J gene TRBJ1-1; D not certain. CDR3 size: 11 residues. From germline, CDR1 is MDHEN and CDR2 SYDVKM. V lost 3 bases and J 10 bases, leaving 9 bases between the germline ends. CDR3 protein: CASSFAGRAFF. Written as DNA, the CDR3 is TGTGCCAGCAGTTTCGCGGGGAGAGCTTTCTTT.

The V gene is TRBV28, the J gene TRBJ1-5; 7 bases align to TRBD1. CDR3 length equals 12 residues. V was clipped by 10 bases and J by 7 bases; unmatched bases: 7. Per the germline V gene, CDR1 is MDHEN and CDR2 is SYDVKM. CDR3 DNA: TGTGCCATCAGAAGGGGGCAGCAGCCCCAGCATTTT. Translated: CAIRRGQQPQHF.

This clone was picked up a small number of times. The chain combines TRBV5-8 with TRBJ2-3; no clear D. Germline loops: CDR1 SGHTS, CDR2 YDEGEE. CDR3 length: 14 amino acids. V was pared by 4 bases and J by 1 base, with 10 bases between. The CDR3 here is CASSARQGTDTQYF. In DNA, the CDR3 is TGTGCCAGCAGCGCCCGTCAGGGCACAGATACGCAGTATTTT. The variable domain in full, with the rest retrieved from reference TRBV5-8 and TRBJ2-3, is EAGVTQSPTHLIKTRGQQATLRCSPISGHTSVYWYQQALGLGLQFLLWYDEGEERNRGNFPPRFSGRQFPNYSSELNVNALELEDSALYLCASSARQGTDTQYFGPGTRLTVL.

In its sample, this clone was seen a few times. The chain employs TRBV28 and TRBJ2-7, with D possibly matching TRBD1 (6 bases). The CDR3 extends over 15 amino acids. V was clipped by 6 bases and J by 4 bases, with 19 bases between them. Germline V CDR1 and CDR2: MDHEN, SYDVKM. The CDR3 region has the DNA TGTGCCAGCAGCCCACAGGGTGGAATAATATACGAGCAGTACTTC. Its protein product is CASSPQGGIIYEQYF.

This chain links TRBV30 with TRBJ1-3; 7 bases agree with TRBD1. V lost 0 bases, J lost 2 bases, and 4 bases stayed unmatched. The CDR3 contains 15 residues. Germline V gene data show CDR1 as GTSNPN and CDR2 as SVGIG (reference sequence). The CDR3 spells CAWSVTGAAGNTIYF. In nucleotides, the CDR3 is TGTGCCTGGAGTGTAACAGGGGCGGCTGGAAACACCATATATTTT.

This chain connects TRBV7-9 to TRBJ2-1; D perhaps matches TRBD1 (6 bases). CDR1 is SEHNR and CDR2 is FQNEAQ in the germline V gene (reference sequence). The CDR3 contains 18 residues. Trimming took off 7 bases at V and 0 bases at J, with 22 bases between the two ends. This CDR3 reads CASNLPINREFSYNEQFF. CDR3 sequence (DNA): TGTGCCAGCAACCTACCCATAAACAGGGAATTCTCCTACAATGAGCAGTTCTTC. The complete variable domain, with remaining parts taken from reference TRBV7-9 and TRBJ2-1, reads DTGVSQNPRHKITKRGQNVTFRCDPISEHNRLYWYRQTLGQGPEFLTYFQNEAQLEKSRLLSDRFSAERPKGSFSTLEIQRTEQGDSAMYLCASNLPINREFSYNEQFFGPGTRLTVL.

The V and J genes are TRBV12-3 or TRBV12-4 and TRBJ1-5; D is possibly TRBD1 (6 bases). CDR3 size: 13 residues. The ends were cut back, 6 bases at V and 5 bases at J, with 11 bases in the middle. CDR3 DNA: TGTGCCAGCAGCCTCGAGGGGGATCAGCCCCAGCATTTT. Translated: CASSLEGDQPQHF.

The V gene is TRBV19, the J gene TRBJ2-6; perhaps TRBD2 as D (6 bases). Trimming left V 6 bases short and J 4 bases short, with 13 bases between. The germline CDR1 and CDR2 sequences are LNHDA and SQIVND (reference sequence). The CDR3 runs to 15 residues. The CDR3 DNA follows: TGTGCCAGTAGCCGGGGGAGGTCCGGGGCCAACGTCCTGACTTTC. Translation: CASSRGRSGANVLTF.

This clone was seen only a few times. This sequence joins TRBV5-1 and TRBJ2-1; TRBD2 agrees at 10 bases. This CDR3 is built from 15 residues. Germline V gene lookup returns CDR1 SGHRS and CDR2 YFSETQ. The V and J ends lost 4 bases and 5 bases, in that order; junction bases with no gene match: 6. The DNA for the CDR3 is TGCGCCAGCAGCCCGAAGGGGACTAGCGACAATGAGCAGTTCTTC. Residues: CASSPKGTSDNEQFF.

V usage is TRBV30 and J usage is TRBJ1-1, with TRBD1 identical over 7 bases. With V trimmed by 6 bases and J by 3 bases, 10 bases remained unmatched. CDR1 and CDR2 (germline): GTSNPN, SVGIG (reference sequence). This CDR3 contains 14 residues. CDR3 sequence reads: CACQQGGLDTEAFF. CDR3 sequence (DNA): TGTGCCTGTCAGCAGGGGGGCCTGGACACTGAAGCTTTCTTT. The complete variable domain, with remaining parts taken from reference TRBV30 and TRBJ1-1, reads SQTIHQWPATLVQPVGSPLSLECTVEGTSNPNLYWYRQAAGRGLQLLFYSVGIGQISSEVPQNLSASRPQDRQFILSSKKLLLSDSGFYLCACQQGGLDTEAFFGQGTRLTVV.

The chain's CDR3 is CASSQVVDSPLHF. Here the CDR3 DNA reads TGTGCCAGCAGCCAAGTTGTGGATTCACCCCTCCACTTT. The chain combines TRBV3-1 (or the pseudogene TRBV3-2) with TRBJ1-6; unclear D gene. Trimming pared 1 base from V and 8 bases from J, leaving 6 bases between. The V gene's germline CDR1 is LGHDT and CDR2 YNNKEL (reference sequence). This CDR3 has 13 residues.

CDR3 coding DNA: TGTGCCAGCACCCGCCAGGAAACAACTGAAGCTTTCTTT. Translated: CASTRQETTEAFF. The chain is built from TRBV2 and TRBJ1-1; D ambiguous. CDR1 SNHLY and CDR2 FYNNEI come from the germline V gene. The CDR3 consists of 13 residues. V was cut by 7 bases and J by 5 bases, with 14 bases left in between.

The rearrangement uses TRBV21-1 and TRBJ2-3. TRBV21-1 is tagged as a pseudogene. CDR3 length: 16 amino acids. CDR3 nucleotide sequence: TGTGCCAGCAGCAAAAATAGAGGGGCGCGCACAGATACGCAGTATTTT. Its protein is CASSKNRGARTDTQYF.

The chain carries TRBV5-1 and TRBJ2-5; D possibly corresponds to TRBD2 (7 bases). Germline CDR1 is SGHRS and CDR2 is YFSETQ. The CDR3 has 16 residues. The ends were cut back, 3 bases at V and 5 bases at J, with 20 bases in the middle. The CDR3 loop is CASSSSLTGGQETQYF. CDR3 bases: TGCGCCAGCAGCTCAAGTTTAACGGGGGGCCAGGAGACCCAGTACTTC.

This clone was seen a handful of times. The chain has TRBV10-3 and TRBJ1-5, with TRBD1 as a possible D gene (5 bases). CDR1 is ENHRY, CDR2 SYGVKD, per germline. Between the trimmed V and J ends, which lost 2 bases and 4 bases, there was a span of 9 bases. CDR3 size: 14 residues. The CDR3 loop is CAISEVGANQPQHF. Written as DNA, the CDR3 is TGTGCCATCAGTGAGGTAGGGGCGAATCAGCCCCAGCATTTT.

This sequence joins TRBV3-1 (or the pseudogene TRBV3-2) and TRBJ2-7, with D possibly matching TRBD1 (5 bases). CDR1 and CDR2 from the germline V gene are LGHDT and YNNKEL (reference sequence). The V gene lost 2 bases and the J gene lost 7 bases, with 9 bases spanning the gap. The CDR3 loop spans 12 amino acids. CDR3 loop: CASSQQGREQYF. DNA for the CDR3: TGTGCCAGCAGCCAACAGGGCCGGGAGCAGTACTTC.

This clone was recorded a few times. The chain employs TRBV19 and TRBJ2-6; 10 bases are shared with TRBD1. Germline values: CDR1 LNHDA, CDR2 SQIVND (reference sequence). The CDR3 length is 18 residues. The V gene end was trimmed by 3 bases and the J gene end by 1 base; junction bases not matched to a gene: 6. CDR3 bases: TGTGCCAGTAGTATTAGGACAGGGGGTGGGTCTGGGGCCAACGTCCTGACTTTC. Its translation: CASSIRTGGGSGANVLTF.

This clone occurred a few times. The chain carries TRBV15 and TRBJ2-7; 9 bases are shared with TRBD2. The CDR3 is 15 residues long. CDR1 and CDR2 (germline): LNHNV, YYDKDF (reference sequence). The ends lost 0 bases at V and 6 bases at J; junction bases unmatched: 6. For the CDR3, the DNA is TGTGCCACCAGCAGAGATGCTAGCGGGGCTGTCGAGCAGTACTTC. The encoded protein is CATSRDASGAVEQYF.

This clone was counted between two and nine times. The chain has TRBV3-1 (or the pseudogene TRBV3-2) and TRBJ1-4; D ambiguous. CDR3 size: 18 residues. The V gene lost 0 bases and the J gene lost 0 bases, with 14 bases spanning the gap. The V gene's germline CDR1 is LGHDT and CDR2 YNNKEL (reference sequence). The chain's CDR3 is CASSQDPTSVPTNEKLFF. The CDR3 DNA reads TGTGCCAGCAGCCAAGATCCGACATCAGTGCCAACTAATGAAAAACTGTTTTTT.

This rearrangement joins TRBV2 to TRBJ2-2; 7 positions agree with TRBD1. The germline CDR1 and CDR2 sequences are SNHLY and FYNNEI. There are 14 residues in the CDR3. Trimming removed 10 bases from V and 6 bases from J; junction bases left unmatched: 11. CDR3 in amino acids: CANKDRVLSGELFF. CDR3 bases: TGTGCCAACAAAGACAGGGTATTATCCGGGGAGCTGTTTTTT.

The rearrangement joins TRBV9 to TRBJ2-5; TRBD1 might be the D (5 bases). The CDR3 has 14 amino acids. CDR1 is SGDLS and CDR2 is YYNGEE in the germline V gene. The germline V and J ends were trimmed by 0 bases and 3 bases, with 9 bases remaining between them. This chain's CDR3 is CASSVGGSEETQYF. CDR3 DNA sequence: TGTGCCAGCAGCGTAGGGGGCAGTGAAGAGACCCAGTACTTC.

The chain combines TRBV28 with TRBJ2-7; tentatively, D is TRBD2 (5 bases). Germline lookup yields CDR1 MDHEN and CDR2 SYDVKM. This CDR3 has 16 amino acids. V was pared by 5 bases and J by 2 bases, with 19 bases between. The CDR3 sequence is CASSNRGYRPTYEQYF. The CDR3 DNA reads TGTGCCAGCAGTAATCGCGGGTACCGCCCAACCTACGAGCAGTACTTC.